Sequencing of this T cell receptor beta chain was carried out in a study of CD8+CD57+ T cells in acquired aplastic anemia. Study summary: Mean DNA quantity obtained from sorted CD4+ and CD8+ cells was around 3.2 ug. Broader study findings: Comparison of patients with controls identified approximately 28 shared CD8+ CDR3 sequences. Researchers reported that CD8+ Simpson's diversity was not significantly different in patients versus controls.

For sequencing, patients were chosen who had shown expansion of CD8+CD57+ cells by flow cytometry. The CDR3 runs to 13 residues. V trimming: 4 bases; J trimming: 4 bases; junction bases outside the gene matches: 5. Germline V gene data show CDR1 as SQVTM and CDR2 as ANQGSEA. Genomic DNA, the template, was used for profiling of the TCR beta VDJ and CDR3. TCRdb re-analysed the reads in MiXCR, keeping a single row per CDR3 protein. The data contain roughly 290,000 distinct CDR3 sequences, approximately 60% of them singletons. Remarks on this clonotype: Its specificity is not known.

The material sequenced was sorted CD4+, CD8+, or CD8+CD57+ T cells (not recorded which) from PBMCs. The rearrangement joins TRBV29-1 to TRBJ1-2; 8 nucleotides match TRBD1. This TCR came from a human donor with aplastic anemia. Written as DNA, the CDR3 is TGCAGCGTTGGCACAGGGGGGACCTATGGCTACACCTTC. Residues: CSVGTGGTYGYTF.